This T cell receptor beta chain appears in the sequencing data of a study of T cells after yellow fever vaccination. On the study more broadly: Fractions containing few cells were prepared with SMART-Seq v4 Ultra Low Input. Study outcomes and limitations: Reappearance after the booster was seen for most primary-vaccination clones, at 95% to 97% CD4 and 75% to 90% CD8. Repertoires sorted by FACS could include abundant clonotypes that are contaminants from the bulk population.

Germline values: CDR1 MNHEY, CDR2 SVGEGT. V lost 10 bases, J lost 3 bases, and 11 bases lay in between. This CDR3 contains 12 residues. This clonotype was observed at least ten times. Its antigen is unknown. As TCR cDNA was made by 5'RACE template switching, a universal primer site and UMIs were added. MiXCR was run by TCRdb on the 5' RACE reads, yielding one entry per CDR3 protein. The profile shows roughly 65,000 distinct CDR3 sequences, 5.5% to 7.5% of them singletons. V usage is TRBV6-2 or TRBV6-3 and J usage is TRBJ2-3; the D gene is possibly TRBD2 (6 bases). Material: CD4+ T cells sorted from PBMCs, obtained approximately 16 days after the first yellow fever vaccination. This clonotype originated in a man aged 18 to 30 who received the YFV17D yellow fever vaccine. CDR3 in DNA: TGTGCCACCAGGGACTTAACAGATACGCAGTATTTT. Translating gives CATRDLTDTQYF.